These 11 T cell receptor beta chains came from one sample sequenced in a study of cytomegalovirus exposure and HLA in healthy donors. Repertoires were generated with immunoSEQ multiplex PCR, while TCRdb's copy carries only in-frame clones and drops some. This sample has roughly 120,000 clones, with around 89% found just once. The sample taken for sequencing was PBMCs. These TCRs come from a woman aged 18 to 35 in good health and CMV-seropositive.

V is TRBV19 and J is TRBJ2-7; a possible D gene is TRBD2 (7 bases). The CDR3 covers 15 residues. V dropped 8 bases and J dropped 2 bases, with 19 bases sitting between them. Germline V gene data show CDR1 as LNHDA and CDR2 as SQIVND (reference sequence). CDR3 loop: CASQGGGSRTYEQYF. Here the CDR3 DNA reads TGTGCCAGTCAAGGGGGAGGGAGTAGGACCTACGAGCAGTACTTC.

The chain joins TRBV21-1 to TRBJ2-2; whether TRBD2, the table's D call, matches the DNA was not checked. TRBV21-1 is deemed a pseudogene. The CDR3 runs to 18 residues. The CDR3, as DNA: TGTGCCAGCAGCTACCCCGGGTGCTCTCACCGGGAGGCCGGGGAGCTGTTTTTT. The encoded protein is CASSYPGCSHREAGELFF.

V gene TRBV5-1 combines with J gene TRBJ2-1; 10 positions agree with TRBD2. The CDR3 contains 17 residues. The germline gives CDR1 SGHRS, CDR2 YFSETQ. The junction had 7 bases not matched to a gene; V was cut back by 0 bases and J by 4 bases. The CDR3 loop reads CASSLATSGRAYNEQFF. The CDR3 DNA reads as TGCGCCAGCAGCTTGGCAACCAGCGGGAGGGCATACAATGAGCAGTTCTTC.

The genes are TRBV2 and TRBJ2-5, with 11 positions matching TRBD2. CDR3 length: 16 residues. Germline V gene lookup returns CDR1 SNHLY and CDR2 FYNNEI. V lost 2 bases, J lost 3 bases, and 5 bases stayed unmatched. The CDR3 DNA reads TGTGCCAGCAGTGAATTAGCGGGGGGGCCAGAAGAGACCCAGTACTTC. It yields the protein CASSELAGGPEETQYF. Drawing the rest from reference TRBV2 and TRBJ2-5, the complete variable domain is EPEVTQTPSHQVTQMGQEVILRCVPISNHLYFYWYRQILGQKVEFLVSFYNNEISEKSEIFDDQFSVERPDGSNFTLKIRSTKLEDSAMYFCASSELAGGPEETQYFGPGTRLLVL.

The genes are TRBV2 and TRBJ2-7, with D hard to call. Trimming shortened V by 6 bases and J by 5 bases, and 5 bases separated the two germline ends. Germline CDR1 SNHLY, CDR2 FYNNEI. This CDR3 comprises 10 residues. The CDR3 DNA reads as TGTGCCAGCAGCCTTAACGAGCAGTACTTC. Translated: CASSLNEQYF.

The chain joins TRBV4-3 to TRBJ1-1; 7 bases line up with TRBD1. The germline V gene encodes CDR1 LGHNA and CDR2 YSLEER. The CDR3 has 16 residues. With 2 bases clipped from V and 1 base from J, the junction kept 7 bases outside the gene matches. The CDR3 DNA reads as TGCGCCAGCAGCCAAATAGTACGGGACAGGAACACTGAAGCTTTCTTT. It specifies CASSQIVRDRNTEAFF.

The V gene is TRBV6-5, the J gene TRBJ1-3, with unresolved D. The CDR3 is made up of 14 amino acids. CDR1 and CDR2 (germline): MNHEY, SVGAGI. V lost 6 bases and J 0 bases, leaving 9 bases between the germline ends. Written as DNA, the CDR3 is TGTGCCAGCAGCGGACTTAGCTCTGGAAACACCATATATTTT. Residues: CASSGLSSGNTIYF.

CDR3 residues: CASSPYINRDRGPDQPQHF. The CDR3, as DNA: TGTGCCAGCTCACCATATATTAACCGGGACAGGGGGCCCGATCAGCCCCAGCATTTT. V and J are TRBV18 and TRBJ1-5; 12 nucleotides match TRBD1. Trimming took 2 bases from V and 5 from J; bases not matched to a gene: 13. Looked up from germline, CDR1 is KGHSH and CDR2 is LQKENI. The CDR3 extends over 19 amino acids. The full variable domain, rest sourced from reference TRBV18 and TRBJ1-5, is NAGVMQNPRHLVRRRGQEARLRCSPMKGHSHVYWYRQLPEEGLKFMVYLQKENIIDESGMPKERFSAEFPKEGPSILRIQQVVRGDSAAYFCASSPYINRDRGPDQPQHFGDGTRLSIL.

The chain couples TRBV27 to TRBJ2-7; 10 bases are shared with TRBD2. The length of the CDR3 is 16 residues. V lost 3 bases to trimming and J lost 6 bases; unmatched junction nucleotides: 11. Germline V gene data show CDR1 as MNHEY and CDR2 as SMNVEV (reference sequence). The CDR3 bases are TGTGCCAGCAGTTTCCTAGCGGGAGAAAGATTTTTCGAGCAGTACTTC. Translated, it gives CASSFLAGERFFEQYF.

This clone has more than one count but fewer than ten. This sequence joins TRBV4-2 and TRBJ2-1, with D tentatively TRBD2 (6 bases). The CDR3 has 14 residues. Per the germline V gene, CDR1 is LGHNA and CDR2 is YNFKEQ. Between the trimmed V and J ends, which lost 2 bases and 8 bases, there was a span of 13 bases. The CDR3 is CASSQSSSSDEQFF. The CDR3 DNA sequence: TGTGCCAGCAGCCAATCCTCCTCTAGCGATGAGCAGTTCTTC.

The V gene is TRBV27, the J gene TRBJ2-5, with TRBD2 as a possible D gene (7 bases). Germline V gene data show CDR1 as MNHEY and CDR2 as SMNVEV (reference sequence). This CDR3 is built from 14 residues. The ends were cut back, 6 bases at V and 4 bases at J, with 15 bases in the middle. The CDR3 is CASRLGGAGETQYF. The CDR3 nucleotides are TGTGCCAGCAGATTGGGGGGGGCGGGAGAGACCCAGTACTTC.